This TCR beta chain was recorded in a study of control samples from healthy donors and cancer patients. This table comes from immunoSEQ multiplex PCR, and its TCRdb copy is limited to in-frame clones, with some not included. The sample holds approximately 150,000 clones, 90% to 95% seen once. In this sample, this clone turned up a few times. Germline loops: CDR1 ENHRY, CDR2 SYGVKD. The CDR3 has 14 residues. Between the trimmed V and J ends, which lost 0 bases and 4 bases, there was a span of 9 bases. This clonotype originated in a woman younger than 35 in good health. The chain is built from TRBV10-3 and TRBJ2-5, with D perhaps matching TRBD1 (5 bases). The sequenced sample consisted of blood. The CDR3: CAISESVRGETQYF. CDR3 in DNA: TGTGCCATCAGTGAGTCAGTAAGGGGAGAGACCCAGTACTTC.